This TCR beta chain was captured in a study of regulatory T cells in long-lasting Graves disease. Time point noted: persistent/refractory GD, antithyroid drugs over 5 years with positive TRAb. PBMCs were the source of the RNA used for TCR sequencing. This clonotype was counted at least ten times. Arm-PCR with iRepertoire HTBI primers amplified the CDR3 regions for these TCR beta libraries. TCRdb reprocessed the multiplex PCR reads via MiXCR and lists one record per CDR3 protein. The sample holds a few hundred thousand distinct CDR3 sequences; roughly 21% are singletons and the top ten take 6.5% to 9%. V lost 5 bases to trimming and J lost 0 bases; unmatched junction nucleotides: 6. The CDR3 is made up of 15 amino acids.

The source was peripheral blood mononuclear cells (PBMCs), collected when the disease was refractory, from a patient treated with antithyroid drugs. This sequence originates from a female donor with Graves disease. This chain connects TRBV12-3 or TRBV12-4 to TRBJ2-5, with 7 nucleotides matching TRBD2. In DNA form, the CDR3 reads TGTGCCAGCAGTGCCGCCGGGGGGTACCAAGAGACCCAGTACTTC. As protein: CASSAAGGYQETQYF.